The 13 T cell receptor beta chains below all came from one sample that was sequenced in a study of cytomegalovirus exposure and HLA in healthy donors. The data were produced by immunoSEQ multiplex PCR, yet TCRdb's version contains in-frame clones alone and is incomplete. This sample has roughly 350,000 clones; more than 80% occur once, and the top ten carry more than 0.8%. Sequenced input: PBMCs. The receptors stem from a woman younger than 35 in good health and CMV-seronegative.

The chain carries TRBV5-1 and TRBJ2-2, with D possibly being TRBD2 (5 bases). Trimming removed 0 bases from V and 8 bases from J, with 17 bases in between. Looked up from germline, CDR1 is SGHRS and CDR2 is YFSETQ. The length of the CDR3 is 16 residues. The CDR3 sequence is CASSLGTTSYVGELFF. CDR3 in DNA: TGCGCCAGCAGCTTGGGGACCACTAGTTACGTTGGGGAGCTGTTTTTT.

This sequence joins TRBV18 and TRBJ2-2; 11 nucleotides line up with TRBD2. This CDR3 is built from 18 residues. CDR1 and CDR2 (germline): KGHSH, LQKENI. The J segment lost 0 bases and the V segment lost 1 base, leaving 4 bases of the junction unmatched. The CDR3 DNA reads TGTGCCAGCTCACCACGGCGACTAGCGGGGCCGAACACCGGGGAGCTGTTTTTT. Translating gives CASSPRRLAGPNTGELFF.

V gene TRBV15 combines with J gene TRBJ1-2; 7 positions match TRBD1. V was clipped by 0 bases and J by 0 bases; unmatched bases: 4. Germline CDR1 LNHNV, CDR2 YYDKDF (reference sequence). The CDR3 is 16 residues long. CDR3: CATSRERTGTNYGYTF. The CDR3, as DNA: TGTGCCACCAGCAGAGAGAGGACAGGCACTAACTATGGCTACACCTTC.

J is TRBJ2-1 and V is TRBV7-3; TRBD2 might be the D (6 bases). The CDR3 extends over 16 amino acids. Germline loops: CDR1 SGHTA, CDR2 FQGTGA. V was pared by 5 bases and J by 5 bases, with 19 bases between. CDR3 DNA: TGTGCCAGCAGCCCCGAAGCGGGCGTGGTGAACAATGAGCAGTTCTTC. The encoded protein is CASSPEAGVVNNEQFF.

V is TRBV4-1 and J is TRBJ2-6; D remains unclear. The V gene's germline CDR1 is MGHRA and CDR2 YSYEKL. Trimming pared 1 base from V and 10 bases from J, leaving 8 bases between. This CDR3 spans 13 amino acids. In DNA form, the CDR3 reads TGCGCCAGCAGCCAAGGAACGGGTAACGTCCTGACTTTC. Amino acids: CASSQGTGNVLTF.

The rearrangement uses TRBV10-3 and TRBJ2-1; 7 bases match TRBD1. J lost 8 bases, V lost 11 bases, and 12 bases had no gene match. This CDR3 spans 13 amino acids. Germline V lookup: CDR1 ENHRY, CDR2 SYGVKD. The CDR3: CASKGGLYDEQFF. The CDR3 bases are TGTGCCTCCAAAGGGGGCCTATACGATGAGCAGTTCTTC.

The genes are TRBV6-6 and TRBJ2-5; TRBD1 agrees at 9 bases. The CDR3 contains 13 residues. Trimming took 6 bases from V and 3 from J; bases not matched to a gene: 2. In germline, CDR1 is MNHNY, CDR2 SVGAGI (reference sequence). The CDR3 loop reads CASRRQGEETQYF. The CDR3 region has the DNA TGTGCCAGCAGGAGACAGGGGGAAGAGACCCAGTACTTC.

The rearrangement uses TRBV9 and TRBJ2-2; TRBD1 matches 10 bases. The germline CDR1 and CDR2 sequences are SGDLS and YYNGEE. The CDR3 is 17 amino acids. The V segment lost 4 bases and the J segment 2 bases; nucleotides outside the gene matches: 8. This CDR3 is CASSTSRTGGNTGELFF. CDR3 coding DNA: TGTGCCAGCAGCACATCTAGGACAGGGGGAAACACCGGGGAGCTGTTTTTT.

V usage is TRBV5-8 and J usage is TRBJ1-2; TRBD1 agrees at 9 bases. The CDR3 loop spans 14 amino acids. The germline gives CDR1 SGHTS, CDR2 YDEGEE. The ends lost 3 bases at V and 8 bases at J; junction bases unmatched: 8. The CDR3 DNA is TGTGCCAGCAGCTACCGGGACAGGGAGGGCGGCTACACCTTC. Its protein is CASSYRDREGGYTF.

The V call is TRBV7-2, the J call TRBJ1-4, with D unclear. V was trimmed by 4 bases and J by 8 bases, leaving 14 bases between them. The CDR3 spans 14 residues. Germline-derived CDR1 and CDR2 are SGHTA and FQGNSA. DNA for the CDR3: TGTGCCAGCAGCTCCTCCAGACAAGGCGAAAAACTGTTTTTT. Protein product: CASSSSRQGEKLFF. Full variable domain (remainder filled in from reference TRBV7-2 and TRBJ1-4): GAGVSQSPSNKVTEKGKDVELRCDPISGHTALYWYRQSLGQGLEFLIYFQGNSAPDKSGLPSDRFSAERTGGSVSTLTIQRTQQEDSAVYLCASSSSRQGEKLFFGSGTQLSVL.

The chain has TRBV27 and TRBJ1-1; D is uncertain. This CDR3 has 16 amino acids. Germline assignment: CDR1 MNHEY and CDR2 SMNVEV (reference sequence). The V gene lost 3 bases and the J gene lost 4 bases, with 18 bases spanning the gap. CDR3 bases: TGTGCCAGCAGTTTGAGCAGGAGGGCGGTGATCACTGAAGCTTTCTTT. Translation: CASSLSRRAVITEAFF.

This clone showed up just a few times. The gene calls are TRBV7-9 and TRBJ2-2, with 10 bases lining up with TRBD2. Germline V gene sequence: CDR1 SEHNR, CDR2 FQNEAQ (reference sequence). After removal of 7 bases from V and 4 bases from J, the junction contained 6 bases not matched to a gene. There are 15 residues in the CDR3. The CDR3 is CASTRRTSGTGELFF. The CDR3 nucleotides are TGTGCCAGCACCCGGAGGACTAGCGGCACCGGGGAGCTGTTTTTT.

The chain combines TRBV9 with TRBJ2-7; possible D gene TRBD1, 5 bases. The ends were cut back, 0 bases at V and 3 bases at J, with 10 bases in the middle. Germline CDR1 is SGDLS and CDR2 is YYNGEE. The CDR3 sequence is 14 residues long. The CDR3 coding sequence is TGTGCCAGCAGCGTAGGAGGACAAAGCTACGAGCAGTACTTC. This codes for CASSVGGQSYEQYF.